A selection of T cell receptor beta chains follows, all from one sample in a study of control samples from healthy donors and cancer patients. Method: immunoSEQ multiplex PCR; TCRdb's copy keeps in-frame clones and lacks some. This sample has tens of thousands of clones, with roughly 86% found just once. The sample taken for sequencing was PBMCs. Receptors originate from a woman in her 40s with lung cancer. The CDR3 runs from the conserved cysteine through the conserved F or W. Fields, in order: J gene, D gene, clone size, V gene, CDR3 DNA, CDR3 protein. D genes are given only for firm matches. Size is stated for part of the rows, as once, few or many counts, or as a class when the clone is expanded.

j_call: TRBJ1-5
d_call: -
clone_size: -
v_call: TRBV12-3/TRBV12-4
cdr3_nt: TGTGCCAGCAGTCAGGACGATCAGCCCCAGCATTTT
cdr3_aa: CASSQDDQPQHF

j_call: TRBJ2-3
d_call: -
clone_size: -
v_call: TRBV3-1/TRBV3-2
cdr3_nt: TGTGCCAGCAGCCCCAGCACAGATACGCAGTATTTT
cdr3_aa: CASSPSTDTQYF

j_call: TRBJ1-1
d_call: -
clone_size: -
v_call: TRBV18
cdr3_nt: TGTGCCAGCTCCCCAAATGTGAACACTGAAGCTTTCTTT
cdr3_aa: CASSPNVNTEAFF

j_call: TRBJ2-5
d_call: TRBD2
clone_size: -
v_call: TRBV7-9
cdr3_nt: TGTGCCAGCAGCTTCGGGGGGAAAGGGACCCAGTACTTC
cdr3_aa: CASSFGGKGTQYF

j_call: TRBJ1-1
d_call: -
clone_size: -
v_call: TRBV12-5
cdr3_nt: TGTGCTAGTGGTTACGTTTCGAACACTGAAGCTTTCTTT
cdr3_aa: CASGYVSNTEAFF

j_call: TRBJ1-2
d_call: TRBD1
clone_size: -
v_call: TRBV19
cdr3_nt: TGTGCCAGTAGTCTAGCCGCGACAGGGCATACTGGCTACACCTTC
cdr3_aa: CASSLAATGHTGYTF

j_call: TRBJ2-2
d_call: -
clone_size: -
v_call: TRBV24-1
cdr3_nt: TGTGCCACCAGTGATTCAGGGCGCGCCGGGGAGCTGTTTTTT
cdr3_aa: CATSDSGRAGELFF

j_call: TRBJ2-3
d_call: -
clone_size: -
v_call: TRBV9
cdr3_nt: TGTGCCAGCAGCGTAGATGAGGACTTTAGCACAGATACGCAGTATTTT
cdr3_aa: CASSVDEDFSTDTQYF

j_call: TRBJ1-1
d_call: -
clone_size: -
v_call: TRBV15
cdr3_nt: TGTGCCACCAGCAAGACAGTGAACACTGAAGCTTTCTTT
cdr3_aa: CATSKTVNTEAFF

j_call: TRBJ2-1
d_call: -
clone_size: once
v_call: TRBV7-2
cdr3_nt: TGTGCCAGCAGCTTAGCGGGGGGGGCTAATATAAATGAGCAGTTCTTC
cdr3_aa: CASSLAGGANINEQFF

j_call: TRBJ1-2
d_call: TRBD1
clone_size: -
v_call: TRBV6-5
cdr3_nt: TGTGCCAGCAGCTCCGGACAGGGGTACTATGGCTACACCTTC
cdr3_aa: CASSSGQGYYGYTF

j_call: TRBJ2-7
d_call: TRBD1
clone_size: -
v_call: TRBV6-5
cdr3_nt: TGTGCCAGCAGCACTCGGGACAGGCGCTCCTACGAGCAGTACTTC
cdr3_aa: CASSTRDRRSYEQYF

j_call: TRBJ1-5
d_call: -
clone_size: -
v_call: TRBV6-5
cdr3_nt: TGTGCCAGCAACCCTGACAGTTATCAGCCCCAGCATTTT
cdr3_aa: CASNPDSYQPQHF

j_call: TRBJ2-7
d_call: -
clone_size: -
v_call: TRBV24-1
cdr3_nt: TGTGCCACCAGTGATCCGGGGGACTCTGGCTACGAGCAGTACTTC
cdr3_aa: CATSDPGDSGYEQYF

j_call: TRBJ1-4
d_call: TRBD1
clone_size: -
v_call: TRBV7-6
cdr3_nt: TGTGCCAGCAGCAACCGACAGGGTCCGGCTAATGAAAAACTGTTTTTT
cdr3_aa: CASSNRQGPANEKLFF

j_call: TRBJ2-1
d_call: TRBD2
clone_size: -
v_call: TRBV10-1
cdr3_nt: TGCGCCAGCAGTGACCCGGGCACCGGGAGGGATGAGCAGTTCTTC
cdr3_aa: CASSDPGTGRDEQFF

j_call: TRBJ1-1
d_call: -
clone_size: -
v_call: TRBV19
cdr3_nt: TGTGCCAGTACGACGTCCTTATCTAACACTGAAGCTTTCTTT
cdr3_aa: CASTTSLSNTEAFF

j_call: TRBJ2-7
d_call: -
clone_size: -
v_call: TRBV2
cdr3_nt: TGTGCCAGCAGTGATCCGGGACGGAGCTCCTACGAGCAGTACTTC
cdr3_aa: CASSDPGRSSYEQYF

j_call: TRBJ2-3
d_call: -
clone_size: -
v_call: TRBV29-1
cdr3_nt: TGCAGCGTTGAAGATCGGGCCGCGCCAGATACGCAGTATTTT
cdr3_aa: CSVEDRAAPDTQYF

j_call: TRBJ1-4
d_call: -
clone_size: -
v_call: TRBV3-1/TRBV3-2
cdr3_nt: TGTGCCAGCAGCCAAATCCAGGGTTCGGCTAATGAAAAACTGTTTTTT
cdr3_aa: CASSQIQGSANEKLFF

j_call: TRBJ2-7
d_call: -
clone_size: -
v_call: TRBV3-1/TRBV3-2
cdr3_nt: TGTGCCAGCAGCCAAGTGGTGCTTAGAGGGCACCTCTCCTACGAGCAGTACTTC
cdr3_aa: CASSQVVLRGHLSYEQYF

j_call: TRBJ2-3
d_call: -
clone_size: -
v_call: TRBV7-9
cdr3_nt: TGTGCCAGCAGCTTAACAGATACGCAGTATTTT
cdr3_aa: CASSLTDTQYF

j_call: TRBJ1-1
d_call: -
clone_size: -
v_call: TRBV5-8
cdr3_nt: TGTGCCAGCCCAACTACCGGGCAGCCTAATGAAGCTTTCTTT
cdr3_aa: CASPTTGQPNEAFF

j_call: TRBJ1-5
d_call: -
clone_size: once
v_call: TRBV6-2/TRBV6-3
cdr3_nt: TGTGCCAGCAGTAACTTCAATCAGCCCCAGCATTTT
cdr3_aa: CASSNFNQPQHF

j_call: TRBJ1-1
d_call: -
clone_size: -
v_call: TRBV6-6
cdr3_nt: TGTGCCAGCAGTTACGACAGATACACTGAAGCTTTCTTT
cdr3_aa: CASSYDRYTEAFF

j_call: TRBJ1-6
d_call: -
clone_size: -
v_call: TRBV28
cdr3_nt: TGTGCCAGCAGCCCCGACGGAAATTCACCCCTCCACTTT
cdr3_aa: CASSPDGNSPLHF

j_call: TRBJ1-2
d_call: -
clone_size: once
v_call: TRBV9
cdr3_nt: TGTGCCAGCAGCGTAGGAGTTGAAACAGGGAGCTATGGCTACATCTTC
cdr3_aa: CASSVGVETGSYGYIF

j_call: TRBJ2-5
d_call: TRBD2
clone_size: -
v_call: TRBV3-1/TRBV3-2
cdr3_nt: TGTGCCAGCAGCCAAGAGATGGCCCAACTAGCGGGGGGGCTGGGGACCCAGTACTTC
cdr3_aa: CASSQEMAQLAGGLGTQYF

j_call: TRBJ1-4
d_call: TRBD1
clone_size: -
v_call: TRBV9
cdr3_nt: TGTGCCAGCAGCTTCTCGACAGGGGGATATGCAACTAATGAAAAACTGTTTTTT
cdr3_aa: CASSFSTGGYATNEKLFF

j_call: TRBJ2-7
d_call: -
clone_size: -
v_call: TRBV19
cdr3_nt: TGTGCCAGTAGCGGACAACCAAGCTCCTACGAGCAGTACTTC
cdr3_aa: CASSGQPSSYEQYF

j_call: TRBJ2-2
d_call: TRBD2
clone_size: -
v_call: TRBV5-8
cdr3_nt: TGTGCCAGCAGGGGTCGACTAGCGGGAAGCCGGACCGGGGAGCTGTTTTTT
cdr3_aa: CASRGRLAGSRTGELFF

j_call: TRBJ1-1
d_call: TRBD1
clone_size: -
v_call: TRBV5-6
cdr3_nt: TGTGCCAGCAGCTCGGACAGGTCGAACACTGAAGCTTTCTTT
cdr3_aa: CASSSDRSNTEAFF

j_call: TRBJ2-5
d_call: TRBD2
clone_size: -
v_call: TRBV5-1
cdr3_nt: TGCGCCAGCAGCACCGGACTAGCGGGGGGGAAGGGAGAGACCCAGTACTTC
cdr3_aa: CASSTGLAGGKGETQYF

j_call: TRBJ1-5
d_call: -
clone_size: -
v_call: TRBV6-2/TRBV6-3
cdr3_nt: TGTGCCAGCAGTGTCAGAGGGGAGGGCAATCAGCCCCAGCATTTT
cdr3_aa: CASSVRGEGNQPQHF

j_call: TRBJ2-5
d_call: TRBD1
clone_size: -
v_call: TRBV19
cdr3_nt: TGTGCCAGTAGTATTGGCAGGGGGCAAGAGACCCAGTACTTC
cdr3_aa: CASSIGRGQETQYF

j_call: TRBJ1-2
d_call: TRBD1
clone_size: -
v_call: TRBV5-6
cdr3_nt: TGTGCCAGCAGCTTGGAATACCGATTACAGGGGCAGGGCTACACCTTC
cdr3_aa: CASSLEYRLQGQGYTF

j_call: TRBJ1-1
d_call: TRBD1
clone_size: -
v_call: TRBV11-2
cdr3_nt: TGTGCCAGCAGCTCAGAGTTTCAGATGGACAGGGCGAACACTGAAGCTTTCTTT
cdr3_aa: CASSSEFQMDRANTEAFF

j_call: TRBJ1-1
d_call: TRBD1
clone_size: few
v_call: TRBV19
cdr3_nt: TGTGCCAGTAGTACCCCGGGACAGAGAGCAACTGAAGCTTTCTTT
cdr3_aa: CASSTPGQRATEAFF

j_call: TRBJ2-1
d_call: -
clone_size: once
v_call: TRBV5-4
cdr3_nt: TGTGCCAGCAGCTTGGATCCGGGGTGGTCCTACAATGAGCAGTTCTTC
cdr3_aa: CASSLDPGWSYNEQFF

j_call: TRBJ2-5
d_call: -
clone_size: few
v_call: TRBV28
cdr3_nt: TGTGCCAGCACCATCACCGGACAAGAGACCCAGTACTTC
cdr3_aa: CASTITGQETQYF

j_call: TRBJ2-5
d_call: -
clone_size: -
v_call: TRBV5-4
cdr3_nt: TGTGCCAGCAGCCCCTACGACCGGGAGACCCAGTACTTC
cdr3_aa: CASSPYDRETQYF

j_call: TRBJ2-5
d_call: TRBD2
clone_size: -
v_call: TRBV6-2/TRBV6-3
cdr3_nt: TGTGCCAGCAGTTACGCGGGGGACCTCCAAGAGACCCAGTACTTC
cdr3_aa: CASSYAGDLQETQYF

j_call: TRBJ2-7
d_call: -
clone_size: -
v_call: TRBV11-2
cdr3_nt: TGTGCCAGCAGCTTCCGGGGCTACGAGCAGTACTTC
cdr3_aa: CASSFRGYEQYF

j_call: TRBJ1-2
d_call: -
clone_size: -
v_call: TRBV18
cdr3_nt: TGTGCCAGCTCACCCAGGGAGAACTATGGCTACACCTTC
cdr3_aa: CASSPRENYGYTF

j_call: TRBJ2-5
d_call: TRBD2
clone_size: -
v_call: TRBV4-3
cdr3_nt: TGCGCCAGCAGCCGCGAGACTAGCGACGGGTCAGAGACCCAGTACTTC
cdr3_aa: CASSRETSDGSETQYF

j_call: TRBJ2-1
d_call: -
clone_size: -
v_call: TRBV12-3/TRBV12-4
cdr3_nt: TGTGCCAGCAGCACTAGTACGGGTGGTGAGCAGTTCTTC
cdr3_aa: CASSTSTGGEQFF

j_call: TRBJ2-7
d_call: TRBD2
clone_size: -
v_call: TRBV7-2
cdr3_nt: TGTGCCAGCAGCCCCTCTAGCGGGGGGTTTTACTACGAGCAGTACTTC
cdr3_aa: CASSPSSGGFYYEQYF

j_call: TRBJ1-5
d_call: -
clone_size: once
v_call: TRBV20-1
cdr3_nt: TGCAGTGCTAGTGGGGAGCCCCAGCATTTT
cdr3_aa: CSASGEPQHF

j_call: TRBJ2-3
d_call: TRBD2
clone_size: medium-sized
v_call: TRBV9
cdr3_nt: TGTGCCAGCAGCGCCGGACTAGCGGGAAAGGAAGATACGCAGTATTTT
cdr3_aa: CASSAGLAGKEDTQYF

j_call: TRBJ2-3
d_call: -
clone_size: -
v_call: TRBV2
cdr3_nt: TGTGCCAGCACGGAAGGGGGGGGGCCGGATACGCAGTATTTT
cdr3_aa: CASTEGGGPDTQYF

j_call: TRBJ2-5
d_call: -
clone_size: once
v_call: TRBV15
cdr3_nt: TGTGCCACCAGCAGAGACAGGCAAGAGACCCAGTACTTC
cdr3_aa: CATSRDRQETQYF

j_call: TRBJ2-1
d_call: TRBD2
clone_size: -
v_call: TRBV9
cdr3_nt: TGTGCCAGCAGCGTTAGCGGGAGACGTTACAATGAGCAGTTCTTC
cdr3_aa: CASSVSGRRYNEQFF

j_call: TRBJ1-1
d_call: -
clone_size: -
v_call: TRBV3-1/TRBV3-2
cdr3_nt: TGTGCCAGCAGCCAAGACCCCCTCACCCCGGGCAGCACGAACACTGAAGCTTTCTTT
cdr3_aa: CASSQDPLTPGSTNTEAFF